The present T cell receptor beta chain was sequenced within a study of control samples from healthy donors and cancer patients. The CDR3 is 13 residues long. V was cut by 4 bases and J by 5 bases, with 11 bases left in between. Germline CDR1 and CDR2: MGHRA and YSYEKL. In this sample, this clone turned up once. TCRdb's copy holds only in-frame clones and misses some; the assay was immunoSEQ multiplex PCR. The data show around 130,000 clones, roughly 90% seen once. This TCR derives from a man aged 50 to 60 with head and neck cancer. Sequenced material: PBMCs. The rearrangement links TRBV4-1 to TRBJ1-2, with D possibly TRBD1 on 6 matching bases. As DNA, the CDR3 is TGCGCCAGCAGCCTCTCAGGGGAATATGGCTACACCTTC. Protein product: CASSLSGEYGYTF.